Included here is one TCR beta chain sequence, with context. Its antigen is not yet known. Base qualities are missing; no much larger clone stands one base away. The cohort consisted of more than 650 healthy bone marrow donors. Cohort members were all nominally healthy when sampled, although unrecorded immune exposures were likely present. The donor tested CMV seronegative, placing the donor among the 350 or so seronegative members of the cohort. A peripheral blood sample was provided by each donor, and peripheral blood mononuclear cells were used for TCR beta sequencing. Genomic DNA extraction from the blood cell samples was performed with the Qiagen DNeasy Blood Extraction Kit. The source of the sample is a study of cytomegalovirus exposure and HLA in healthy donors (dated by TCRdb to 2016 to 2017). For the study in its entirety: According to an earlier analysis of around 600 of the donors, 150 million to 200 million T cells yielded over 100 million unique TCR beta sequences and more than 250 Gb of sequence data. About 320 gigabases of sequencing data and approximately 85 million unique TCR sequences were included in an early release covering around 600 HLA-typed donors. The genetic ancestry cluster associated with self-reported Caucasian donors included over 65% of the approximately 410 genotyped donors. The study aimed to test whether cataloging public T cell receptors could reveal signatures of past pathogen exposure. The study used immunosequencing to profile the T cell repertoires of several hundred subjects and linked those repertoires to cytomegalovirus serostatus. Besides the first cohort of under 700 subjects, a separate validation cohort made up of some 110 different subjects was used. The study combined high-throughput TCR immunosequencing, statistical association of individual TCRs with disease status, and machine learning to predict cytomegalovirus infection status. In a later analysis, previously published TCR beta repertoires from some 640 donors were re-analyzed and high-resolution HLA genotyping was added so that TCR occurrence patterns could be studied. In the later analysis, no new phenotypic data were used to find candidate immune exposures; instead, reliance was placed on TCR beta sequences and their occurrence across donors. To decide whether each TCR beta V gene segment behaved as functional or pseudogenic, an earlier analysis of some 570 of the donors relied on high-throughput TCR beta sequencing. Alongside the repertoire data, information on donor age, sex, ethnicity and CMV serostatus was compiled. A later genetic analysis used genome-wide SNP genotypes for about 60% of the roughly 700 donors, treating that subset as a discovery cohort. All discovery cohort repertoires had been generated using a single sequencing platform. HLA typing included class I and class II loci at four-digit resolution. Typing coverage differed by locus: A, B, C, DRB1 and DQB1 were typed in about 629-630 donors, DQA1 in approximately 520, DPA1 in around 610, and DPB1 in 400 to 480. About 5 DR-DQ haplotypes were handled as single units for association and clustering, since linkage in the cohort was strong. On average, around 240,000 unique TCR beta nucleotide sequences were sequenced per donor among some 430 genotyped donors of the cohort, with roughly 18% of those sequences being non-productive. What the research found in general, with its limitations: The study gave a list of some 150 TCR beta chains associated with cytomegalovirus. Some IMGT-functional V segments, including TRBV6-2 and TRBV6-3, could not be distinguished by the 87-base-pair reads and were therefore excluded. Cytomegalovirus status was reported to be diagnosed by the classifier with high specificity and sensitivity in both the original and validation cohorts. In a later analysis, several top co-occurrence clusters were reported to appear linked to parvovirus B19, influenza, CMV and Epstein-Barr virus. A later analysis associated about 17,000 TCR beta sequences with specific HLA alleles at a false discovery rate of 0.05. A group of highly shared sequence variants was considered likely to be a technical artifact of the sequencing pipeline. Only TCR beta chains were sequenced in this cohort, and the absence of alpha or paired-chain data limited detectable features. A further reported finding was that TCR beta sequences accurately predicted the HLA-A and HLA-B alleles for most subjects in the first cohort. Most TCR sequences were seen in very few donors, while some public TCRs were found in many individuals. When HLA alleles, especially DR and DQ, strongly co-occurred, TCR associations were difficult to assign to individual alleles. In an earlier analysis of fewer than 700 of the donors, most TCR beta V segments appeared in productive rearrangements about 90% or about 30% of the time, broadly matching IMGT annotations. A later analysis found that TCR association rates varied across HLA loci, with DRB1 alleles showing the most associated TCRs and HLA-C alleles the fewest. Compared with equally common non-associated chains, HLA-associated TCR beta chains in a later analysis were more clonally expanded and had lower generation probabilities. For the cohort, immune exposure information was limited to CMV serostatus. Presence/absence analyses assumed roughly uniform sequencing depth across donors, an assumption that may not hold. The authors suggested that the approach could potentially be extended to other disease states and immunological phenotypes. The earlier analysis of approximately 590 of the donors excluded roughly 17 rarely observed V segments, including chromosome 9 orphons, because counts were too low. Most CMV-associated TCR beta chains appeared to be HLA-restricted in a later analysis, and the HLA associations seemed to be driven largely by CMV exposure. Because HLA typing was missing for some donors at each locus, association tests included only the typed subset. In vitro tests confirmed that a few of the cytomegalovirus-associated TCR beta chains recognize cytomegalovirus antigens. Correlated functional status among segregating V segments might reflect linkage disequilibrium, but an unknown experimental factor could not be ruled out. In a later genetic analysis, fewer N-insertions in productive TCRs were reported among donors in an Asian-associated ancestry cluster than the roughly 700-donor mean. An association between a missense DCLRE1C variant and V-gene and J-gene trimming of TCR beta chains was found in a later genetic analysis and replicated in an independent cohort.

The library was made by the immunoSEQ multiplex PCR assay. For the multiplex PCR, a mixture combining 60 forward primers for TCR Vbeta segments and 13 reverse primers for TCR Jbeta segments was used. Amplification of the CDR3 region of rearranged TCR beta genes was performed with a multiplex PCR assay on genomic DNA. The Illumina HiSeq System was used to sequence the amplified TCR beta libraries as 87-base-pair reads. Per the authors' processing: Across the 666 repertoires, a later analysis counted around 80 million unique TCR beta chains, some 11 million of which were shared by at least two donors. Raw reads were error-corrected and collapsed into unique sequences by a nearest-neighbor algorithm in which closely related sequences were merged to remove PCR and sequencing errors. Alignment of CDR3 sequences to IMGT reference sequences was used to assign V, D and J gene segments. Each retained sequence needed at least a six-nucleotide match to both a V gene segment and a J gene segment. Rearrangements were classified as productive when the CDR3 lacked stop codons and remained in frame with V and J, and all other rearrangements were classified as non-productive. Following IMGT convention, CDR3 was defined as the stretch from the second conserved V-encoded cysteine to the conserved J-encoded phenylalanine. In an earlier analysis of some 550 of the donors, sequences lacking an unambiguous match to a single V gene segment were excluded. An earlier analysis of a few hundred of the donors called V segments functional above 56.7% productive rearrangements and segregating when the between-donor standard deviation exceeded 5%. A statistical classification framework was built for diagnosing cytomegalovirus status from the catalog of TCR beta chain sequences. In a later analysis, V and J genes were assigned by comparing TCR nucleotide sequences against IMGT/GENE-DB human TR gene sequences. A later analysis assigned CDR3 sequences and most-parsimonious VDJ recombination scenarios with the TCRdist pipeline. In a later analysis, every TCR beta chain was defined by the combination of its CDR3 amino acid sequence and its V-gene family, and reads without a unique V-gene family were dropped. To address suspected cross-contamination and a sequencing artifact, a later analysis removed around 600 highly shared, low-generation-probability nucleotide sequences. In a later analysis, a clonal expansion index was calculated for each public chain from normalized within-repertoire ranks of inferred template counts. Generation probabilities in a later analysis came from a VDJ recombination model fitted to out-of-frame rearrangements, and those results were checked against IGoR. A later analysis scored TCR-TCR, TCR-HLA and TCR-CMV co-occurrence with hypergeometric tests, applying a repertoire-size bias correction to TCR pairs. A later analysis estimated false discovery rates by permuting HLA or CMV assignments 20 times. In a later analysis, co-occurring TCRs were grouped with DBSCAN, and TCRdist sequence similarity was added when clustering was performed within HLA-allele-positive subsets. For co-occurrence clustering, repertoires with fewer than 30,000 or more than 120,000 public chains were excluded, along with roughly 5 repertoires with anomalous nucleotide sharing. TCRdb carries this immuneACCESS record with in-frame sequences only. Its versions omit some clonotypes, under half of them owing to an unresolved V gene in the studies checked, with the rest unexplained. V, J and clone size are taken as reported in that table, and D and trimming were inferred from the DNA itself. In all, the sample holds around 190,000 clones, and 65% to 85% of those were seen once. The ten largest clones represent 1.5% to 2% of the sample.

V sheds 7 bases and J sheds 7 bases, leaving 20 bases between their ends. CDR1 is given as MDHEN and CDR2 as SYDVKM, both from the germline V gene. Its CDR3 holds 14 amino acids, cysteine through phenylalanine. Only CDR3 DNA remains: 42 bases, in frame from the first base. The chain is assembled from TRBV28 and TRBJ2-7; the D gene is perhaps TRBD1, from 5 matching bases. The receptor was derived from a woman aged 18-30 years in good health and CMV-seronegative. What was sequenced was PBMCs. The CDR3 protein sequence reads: CASNLGQGLREQYF. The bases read TGTGCCAGCAACTTGGGGCAGGGTTTAAGGGAGCAGTACTTC.